The next 10 T cell receptor beta chains were all read from a single sample in a study of shared clonotypes between healthy human individuals. Measured with immunoSEQ multiplex PCR; TCRdb has only the in-frame clones, and not every one. The sample holds fewer than 650,000 clones; 76% are singletons and the top ten take approximately 13%. The specimen sequenced was PBMCs. These receptors were taken from a woman in her thirties or forties in good health. Some clones in this sample may be carry-over from other donors' samples.

This clone has just a few counts. The chain joins TRBV18 to TRBJ2-5, with TRBD2 matching 9 bases. The J call is doubtful: the DNA matches TRBJ2-7 better. Germline CDR1 is KGHSH and CDR2 is LQKENI. The CDR3 totals 15 residues. This chain's CDR3 is CASSSLSGSSYEQYF. The CDR3 DNA is TGTGCCAGCTCATCCCTTAGCGGGAGCTCCTACGAGCAGTACTTC.

The genes are TRBV2 and TRBJ1-5; maybe TRBD1 (6 bases). V lost 6 bases and J 3 bases, leaving 12 bases between the germline ends. CDR3 size: 14 residues. CDR1 and CDR2 (germline): SNHLY, FYNNEI. The CDR3 region is CASSRDRLNQPQHF. CDR3 nucleotides: TGTGCCAGCAGCAGAGACAGGCTCAATCAGCCCCAGCATTTT.

Comment on this clone: This sequence may be a read error, since a much larger clone differs from it by one base. This CDR3 is also generated by other DNA sequences in the sample. The chain employs TRBV19 and TRBJ2-7; the D is unclear. This CDR3 has 14 amino acids. The germline V gene has CDR1 LNHDA and CDR2 SQIVND (reference sequence). Deletions cut 6 bases from V and 9 bases from J, with 21 bases between. The CDR3 DNA reads TGTGCCAGTAGCCAACCCGGAACCTTTATGGGGCAGTACTTC. Translated: CASSQPGTFMGQYF.

This clone was seen a handful of times. The chain carries TRBV11-2 and TRBJ1-5, with a weak D call TRBD1 (5 bases). With 5 bases removed from V and 4 bases from J, the gap between germline ends came to 9 bases. The germline V gene has CDR1 SGHAT and CDR2 FQNNGV. There are 13 residues in the CDR3. The DNA of the CDR3 is TGTGCCAGCAGCCTACAGGAGAATCAGCCCCAGCATTTT. It specifies CASSLQENQPQHF.

This sequence joins TRBV28 and TRBJ1-5; D not certain. The CDR3 contains 15 residues. Looked up from germline, CDR1 is MDHEN and CDR2 is SYDVKM. V lost 4 bases and J lost 1, with 11 bases in between. CDR3 sequence (DNA): TGTGCCAGCAGTTCCGCGGCGGGCAGCAATCAGCCCCAGCATTTT. Its protein product is CASSSAAGSNQPQHF.

The count of this clone is one. The chain recombines TRBV6-1 with TRBJ2-5, with D possibly matching TRBD1 (6 bases). The V end was cut by 8 bases, the J end by 1 base, with 14 bases between. The germline V gene has CDR1 MNHNS and CDR2 SASEGT. CDR3 length: 14 amino acids. CDR3 region: CASCNTGFQETQYF. DNA for the CDR3: TGTGCCAGCTGTAACACAGGGTTCCAAGAGACCCAGTACTTC.

Regarding this clone: A much larger clone lies one base from this, so it may be a read error. The chain is built from TRBV4-1 and TRBJ2-3, with TRBD2 matching 15 bases. Trimming at V came to 4 bases and at J to 4 bases, leaving 15 bases not matched to a gene. Per the germline V gene, CDR1 is MGHRA and CDR2 is YSYEKL. The length of the CDR3 is 20 residues. The CDR3 nucleotides read TGCGCCAGCAGCCGGCCCATCGGACTAGCGGGAGGGCCAAGCTCAGATACGCAGTATTTT. Encoded protein: CASSRPIGLAGGPSSDTQYF.

The chain employs TRBV5-1 and TRBJ1-4; TRBD1 might be the D (6 bases). This CDR3 has 16 amino acids. Germline CDR1 reads SGHRS; CDR2 reads YFSETQ. The germline V and J ends were trimmed by 0 bases and 5 bases, with 14 bases remaining between them. CDR3 DNA sequence: TGCGCCAGCAGCTTGGAGGTACAGGGCCTAAATGAAAAACTGTTTTTT. It specifies CASSLEVQGLNEKLFF.

The CDR3 loop is CASSDGRNQPQHF. The CDR3 bases are TGTGCCAGCAGTGATGGACGGAATCAGCCCCAGCATTTT. The V and J genes are TRBV2 and TRBJ1-5, with D unresolved. The length of the CDR3 is 13 residues. Per germline, CDR1 SNHLY and CDR2 FYNNEI. V gave up 3 bases and J gave up 4 bases, with 7 bases separating them. The whole variable domain, filled in from reference TRBV2 and TRBJ1-5, reads EPEVTQTPSHQVTQMGQEVILRCVPISNHLYFYWYRQILGQKVEFLVSFYNNEISEKSEIFDDQFSVERPDGSNFTLKIRSTKLEDSAMYFCASSDGRNQPQHFGDGTRLSIL.

This chain connects TRBV14 to TRBJ2-7; D possibly corresponds to TRBD2 (5 bases). This CDR3 is built from 13 residues. Between the trimmed V and J ends, which lost 1 base and 9 bases, there was a span of 13 bases. The V gene's germline CDR1 is SGHDN and CDR2 FVKESK. This CDR3 is CASSQVGVEGQYF. CDR3 coding DNA: TGTGCCAGCAGCCAAGTAGGCGTCGAGGGGCAGTACTTC. The complete variable domain, with remaining parts taken from reference TRBV14 and TRBJ2-7, reads EAGVTQFPSHSVIEKGQTVTLRCDPISGHDNLYWYRRVMGKEIKFLLHFVKESKQDESGMPNNRFLAERTGGTYSTLKVQPAELEDSGVYFCASSQVGVEGQYFGPGTRLTVT.